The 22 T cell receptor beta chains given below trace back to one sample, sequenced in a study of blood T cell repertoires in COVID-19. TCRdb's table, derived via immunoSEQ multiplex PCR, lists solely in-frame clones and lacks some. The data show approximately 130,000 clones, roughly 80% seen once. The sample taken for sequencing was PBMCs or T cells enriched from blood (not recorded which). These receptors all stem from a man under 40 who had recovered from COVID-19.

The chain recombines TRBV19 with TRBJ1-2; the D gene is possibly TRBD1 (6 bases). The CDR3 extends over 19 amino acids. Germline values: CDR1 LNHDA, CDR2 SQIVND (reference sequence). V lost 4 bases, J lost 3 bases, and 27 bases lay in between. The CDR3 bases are TGTGCCAGTAGTACGGGGCTCGGACTCCGGGGACATCAGGACTATGGCTACACCTTC. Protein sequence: CASSTGLGLRGHQDYGYTF.

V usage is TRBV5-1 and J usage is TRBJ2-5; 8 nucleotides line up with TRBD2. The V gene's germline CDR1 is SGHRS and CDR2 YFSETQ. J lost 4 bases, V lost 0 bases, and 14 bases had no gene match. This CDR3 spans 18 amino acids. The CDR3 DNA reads TGCGCCAGCAGCTTGGAAGGGCGCAGCGGGAGTCAAAGAGAGACCCAGTACTTC. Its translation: CASSLEGRSGSQRETQYF. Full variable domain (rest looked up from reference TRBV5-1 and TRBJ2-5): KAGVTQTPRYLIKTRGQQVTLSCSPISGHRSVSWYQQTPGQGLQFLFEYFSETQRNKGNFPGRFSGRQFSNSRSEMNVSTLELGDSALYLCASSLEGRSGSQRETQYFGPGTRLLVL.

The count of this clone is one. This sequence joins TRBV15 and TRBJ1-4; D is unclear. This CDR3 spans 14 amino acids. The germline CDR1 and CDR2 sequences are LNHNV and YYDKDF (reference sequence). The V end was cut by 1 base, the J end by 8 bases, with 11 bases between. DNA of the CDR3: TGTGCCACCAGCAGAGCTGGGTTGGAGGAAAAACTGTTTTTT. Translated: CATSRAGLEEKLFF.

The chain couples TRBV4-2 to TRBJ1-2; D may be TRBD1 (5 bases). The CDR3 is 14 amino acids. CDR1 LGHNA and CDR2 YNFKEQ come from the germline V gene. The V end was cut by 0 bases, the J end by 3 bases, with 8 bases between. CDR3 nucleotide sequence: TGTGCCAGCAGCCAAGATCTACAGGACTATGGCTACACCTTC. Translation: CASSQDLQDYGYTF.

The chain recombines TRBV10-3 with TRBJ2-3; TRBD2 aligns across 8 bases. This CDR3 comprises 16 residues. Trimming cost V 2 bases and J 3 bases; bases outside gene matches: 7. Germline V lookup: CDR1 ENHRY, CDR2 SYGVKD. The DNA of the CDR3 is TGTGCCATCAGTGAGCAGCGCAGCGGGGGTACAGATACGCAGTATTTT. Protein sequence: CAISEQRSGGTDTQYF.

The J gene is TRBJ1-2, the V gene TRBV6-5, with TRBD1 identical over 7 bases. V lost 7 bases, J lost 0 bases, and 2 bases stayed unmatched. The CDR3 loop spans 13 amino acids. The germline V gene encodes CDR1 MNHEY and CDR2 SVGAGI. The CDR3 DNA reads TGTGCCAGCATACAGGGGTCTAACTATGGCTACACCTTC. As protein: CASIQGSNYGYTF.

CDR3 in DNA: TGTGCCAGTAGTATGCCCGGGGGGCTGTTGAACACTGAAGCTTTCTTT. This sequence encodes CASSMPGGLLNTEAFF. The J gene is TRBJ1-1, the V gene TRBV19; D is possibly TRBD1 (6 bases). Germline assignment: CDR1 LNHDA and CDR2 SQIVND (reference sequence). The CDR3 is made up of 16 amino acids. V was trimmed by 3 bases and J by 0 bases, leaving 14 bases between them.

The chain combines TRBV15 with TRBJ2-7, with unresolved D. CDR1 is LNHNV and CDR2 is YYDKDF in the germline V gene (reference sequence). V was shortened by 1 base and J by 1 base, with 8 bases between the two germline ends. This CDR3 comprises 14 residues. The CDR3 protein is CATSRVDGSYEQYF. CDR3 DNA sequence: TGTGCCACCAGCAGAGTAGACGGGTCCTACGAGCAGTACTTC. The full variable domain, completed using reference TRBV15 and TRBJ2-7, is DAMVIQNPRYQVTQFGKPVTLSCSQTLNHNVMYWYQQKSSQAPKLLFHYYDKDFNNEADTPDNFQSRRPNTSFCFLDIRSPGLGDTAMYLCATSRVDGSYEQYFGPGTRLTVT.

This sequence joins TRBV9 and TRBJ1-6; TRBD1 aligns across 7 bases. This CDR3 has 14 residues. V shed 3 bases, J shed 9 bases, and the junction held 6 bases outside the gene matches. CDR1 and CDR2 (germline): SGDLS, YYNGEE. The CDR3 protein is CASSETGFGSPLHF. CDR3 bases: TGTGCCAGCAGCGAGACAGGGTTTGGTTCACCCCTCCACTTT.

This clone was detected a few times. The CDR3 bases are TGTGCCAGCAGTCTAACCGACAGGGATTCCGAGCAGTACTTC. Translation gives CASSLTDRDSEQYF. The V call is TRBV6-5, the J call TRBJ2-7; 7 bases are a match to TRBD1. The length of the CDR3 is 14 residues. Germline values: CDR1 MNHEY, CDR2 SVGAGI. After removal of 5 bases from V and 6 bases from J, the junction contained 10 bases not matched to a gene.

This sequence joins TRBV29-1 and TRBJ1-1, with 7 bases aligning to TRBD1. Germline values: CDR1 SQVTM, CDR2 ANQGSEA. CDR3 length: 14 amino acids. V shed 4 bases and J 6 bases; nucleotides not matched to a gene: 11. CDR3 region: CSVGREQGYAEAFF. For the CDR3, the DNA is TGCAGCGTTGGTCGGGAACAGGGGTATGCTGAAGCTTTCTTT.

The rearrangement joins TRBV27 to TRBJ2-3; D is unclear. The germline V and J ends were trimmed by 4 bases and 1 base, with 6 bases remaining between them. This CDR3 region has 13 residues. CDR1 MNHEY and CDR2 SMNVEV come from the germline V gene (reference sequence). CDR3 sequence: CASSYQGTDTQYF. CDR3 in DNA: TGTGCCAGCAGTTATCAGGGCACAGATACGCAGTATTTT.

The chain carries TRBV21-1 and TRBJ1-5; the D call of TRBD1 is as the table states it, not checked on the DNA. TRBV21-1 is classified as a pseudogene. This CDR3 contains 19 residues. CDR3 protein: CASSPAWRTGGAHNQPQHF. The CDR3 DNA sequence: TGTGCCAGCAGCCCCGCGTGGCGAACAGGGGGCGCGCACAATCAGCCCCAGCATTTT.

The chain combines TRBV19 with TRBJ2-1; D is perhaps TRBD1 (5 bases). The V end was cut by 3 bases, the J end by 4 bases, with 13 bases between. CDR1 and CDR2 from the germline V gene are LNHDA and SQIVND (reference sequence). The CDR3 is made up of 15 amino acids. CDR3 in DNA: TGTGCCAGTAGTATGGGGCAGGGTTCGTACAATGAGCAGTTCTTC. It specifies CASSMGQGSYNEQFF.

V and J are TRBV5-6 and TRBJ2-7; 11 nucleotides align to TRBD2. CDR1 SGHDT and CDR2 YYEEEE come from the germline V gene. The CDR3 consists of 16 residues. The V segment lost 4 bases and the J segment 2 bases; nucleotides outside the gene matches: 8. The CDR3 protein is CASSRLTSGGAYEQYF. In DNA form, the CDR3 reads TGTGCCAGCAGCCGATTAACTAGCGGGGGAGCCTACGAGCAGTACTTC.

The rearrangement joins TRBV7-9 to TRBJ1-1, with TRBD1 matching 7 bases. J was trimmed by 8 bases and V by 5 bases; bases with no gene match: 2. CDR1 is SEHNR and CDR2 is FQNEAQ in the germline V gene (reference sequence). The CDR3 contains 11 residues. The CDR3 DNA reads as TGTGCCAGCAGCCTGGACAGGGAAGCTTTCTTT. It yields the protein CASSLDREAFF.

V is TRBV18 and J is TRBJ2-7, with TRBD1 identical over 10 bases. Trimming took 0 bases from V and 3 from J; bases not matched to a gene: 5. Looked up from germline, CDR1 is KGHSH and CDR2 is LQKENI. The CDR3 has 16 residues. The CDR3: CASSPPGTGVIYEQYF. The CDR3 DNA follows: TGTGCCAGCTCACCACCCGGGACAGGGGTAATCTACGAGCAGTACTTC.

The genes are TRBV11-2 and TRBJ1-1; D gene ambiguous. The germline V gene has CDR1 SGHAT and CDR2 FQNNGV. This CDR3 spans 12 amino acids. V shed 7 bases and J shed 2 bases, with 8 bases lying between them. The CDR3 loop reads CASTSLNTEAFF. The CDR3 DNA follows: TGTGCCAGCACCTCCCTAAACACTGAAGCTTTCTTT.

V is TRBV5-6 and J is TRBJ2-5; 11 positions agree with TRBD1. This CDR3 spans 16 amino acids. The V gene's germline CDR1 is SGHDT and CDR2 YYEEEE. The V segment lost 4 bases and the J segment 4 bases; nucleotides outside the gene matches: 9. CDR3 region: CASSPWDRGLGETQYF. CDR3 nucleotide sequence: TGTGCCAGCAGCCCCTGGGACAGGGGGTTAGGAGAGACCCAGTACTTC.

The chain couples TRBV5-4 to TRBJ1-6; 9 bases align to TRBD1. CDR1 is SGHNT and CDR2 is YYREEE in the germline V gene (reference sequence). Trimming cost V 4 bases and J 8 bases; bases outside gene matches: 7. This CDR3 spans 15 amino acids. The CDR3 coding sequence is TGTGCCAGCAGCAGGGGGGGACAGGGTTATTCACCCCTCCACTTT. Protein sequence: CASSRGGQGYSPLHF.

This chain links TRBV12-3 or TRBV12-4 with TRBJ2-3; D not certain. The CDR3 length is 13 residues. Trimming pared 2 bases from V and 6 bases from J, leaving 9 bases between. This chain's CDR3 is CASSLFTRDTQYF. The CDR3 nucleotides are TGTGCCAGCAGTTTATTCACCCGGGATACGCAGTATTTT.

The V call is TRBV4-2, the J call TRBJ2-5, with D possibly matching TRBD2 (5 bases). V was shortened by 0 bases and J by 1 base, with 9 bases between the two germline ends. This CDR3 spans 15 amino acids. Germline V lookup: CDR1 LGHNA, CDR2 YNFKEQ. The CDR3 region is CASSQDPGSQETQYF. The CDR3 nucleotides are TGTGCCAGCAGCCAAGATCCGGGATCCCAAGAGACCCAGTACTTC.